This entry lists 18 T cell receptor beta chains sequenced from one sample in a study of shared clonotypes between healthy human individuals. Using immunoSEQ multiplex PCR, the repertoire was profiled, and TCRdb retains in-frame clones only, with some absent. The data contain about 1 million clones, approximately 68% of them singletons. Sequencing used memory CD4+ T cells sorted from blood. The subset: CD45RA-negative fraction. Every receptor here comes from a man aged 18 to 29 in good health.

This clone turned up a few times. V usage is TRBV5-4 and J usage is TRBJ2-1; 11 bases are shared with TRBD2. The CDR3 sequence is 16 residues long. J gave up 4 bases and V 2 bases, and 5 bases lay outside the gene matches. Germline V gene data show CDR1 as SGHNT and CDR2 as YYREEE (reference sequence). This CDR3 is CASSLASSGGYNEQFF. The CDR3 coding sequence is TGTGCCAGCAGCTTAGCATCTAGCGGGGGGTACAATGAGCAGTTCTTC.

This chain links TRBV9 with TRBJ2-7, with a possible D match to TRBD2 (5 bases). The V and J ends lost 0 bases and 1 base respectively, with 14 bases between them. Germline values: CDR1 SGDLS, CDR2 YYNGEE. The CDR3 is 16 amino acids. The CDR3 nucleotides read TGTGCCAGCAGCGTAGGGACCAGCGGTGGGTCCTACGAGCAGTACTTC. Amino acids: CASSVGTSGGSYEQYF.

Turning to this clone: In the same sample, other DNA sequences code for this CDR3. V and J are TRBV11-2 and TRBJ2-7; 12 bases fit TRBD1. The CDR3 length is 15 residues. V lost 5 bases to trimming and J lost 2 bases; unmatched junction nucleotides: 4. In germline, CDR1 is SGHAT, CDR2 FQNNGV. In DNA, the CDR3 is TGTGCCAGCAGCCCCGGGACAGGGGGCACCTACGAGCAGTACTTC. Translated: CASSPGTGGTYEQYF.

Comments on this clone: Other DNA sequences in this specimen translate into the identical CDR3. V and J are TRBV2 and TRBJ2-5; D ambiguous. Trimming cost V 3 bases and J 5 bases, with 7 bases left between them. Germline CDR1 SNHLY, CDR2 FYNNEI. The CDR3 extends over 12 amino acids. The CDR3 loop reads CASSEVRETQYF. The CDR3 DNA follows: TGTGCCAGCAGTGAGGTCCGGGAGACCCAGTACTTC.

With respect to this clone: This sequence may be a read error, since a much larger clone differs from it by one base. This sequence joins TRBV7-9 and TRBJ2-7; D tentatively reads TRBD1 or TRBD2 (5 bases each). Trimming cost V 8 bases and J 1 base, with 6 bases left between them. Germline assignment: CDR1 SEHNR and CDR2 FQNEAQ (reference sequence). This CDR3 spans 11 amino acids. CDR3 nucleotides: TGTGCCAGCGGGACGTCCTACGAGCAGTACTTC. This translates into CASGTSYEQYF.

The chain employs TRBV5-4 and TRBJ1-1; D perhaps matches TRBD1 (6 bases). This CDR3 is 15 amino acids long. Per the germline V gene, CDR1 is SGHNT and CDR2 is YYREEE (reference sequence). Trimming removed 4 bases at V and 5 bases at J, with 18 bases between. CDR3 region: CASSPRTDRWTEAFF. CDR3 nucleotide sequence: TGTGCCAGCAGCCCCCGAACGGACAGATGGACTGAAGCTTTCTTT.

This clone was found once. The V gene is TRBV5-4, the J gene TRBJ1-2; D might be TRBD1 (5 bases). Germline V gene lookup returns CDR1 SGHNT and CDR2 YYREEE (reference sequence). This CDR3 is 15 amino acids long. Between the trimmed V and J ends, which lost 3 bases and 1 base, there was a span of 13 bases. CDR3 protein: CASSSPWGFNYGYTF. In DNA, the CDR3 is TGTGCCAGCAGCTCTCCCTGGGGCTTTAACTATGGCTACACCTTC.

J is TRBJ2-2 and V is TRBV5-4; D is undetermined. V was clipped by 0 bases and J by 6 bases, with 9 bases between them. From germline, CDR1 is SGHNT and CDR2 YYREEE (reference sequence). The CDR3 has 14 amino acids. Here the CDR3 DNA reads TGTGCCAGCAGCTTGGAAGGAAAACCCGGGGAGCTGTTTTTT. Protein product: CASSLEGKPGELFF.

The rearrangement uses TRBV7-8 and TRBJ2-7; D might be TRBD1 or TRBD2, each matching 6 bases. V lost 1 base and J lost 0, with 10 bases in between. The germline V gene encodes CDR1 SGHVS and CDR2 FQNEAQ. The CDR3 extends over 15 amino acids. CDR3 loop: CASSLGGASSYEQYF. CDR3 coding DNA: TGTGCCAGCAGCTTAGGGGGGGCTAGCTCCTACGAGCAGTACTTC.

This clone was picked up many times. The chain has TRBV7-2 and TRBJ2-7; D is uncertain. Germline CDR1 reads SGHTA; CDR2 reads FQGNSA. This CDR3 comprises 14 residues. V was clipped by 5 bases and J by 3 bases, with 14 bases between them. The CDR3 nucleotides read TGTGCCAGCAGCCAGAGGTGGGCGAACTACGAGCAGTACTTC. Protein sequence: CASSQRWANYEQYF.

The V call is TRBV7-2, the J call TRBJ1-5, with D possibly matching TRBD1 (6 bases). The CDR3 is 15 residues long. V was clipped by 0 bases and J by 5 bases, with 11 bases between them. In germline, CDR1 is SGHTA, CDR2 FQGNSA. In DNA form, the CDR3 reads TGTGCCAGCAGCTTAGCCCAGGGGACGCATCAGCCCCAGCATTTT. Protein: CASSLAQGTHQPQHF.

This rearrangement joins TRBV11-2 to TRBJ2-7; TRBD2 is a possible D gene (6 bases). The CDR3 runs 14 residues. Between the trimmed V and J ends, which lost 1 base and 1 base, there was a span of 8 bases. CDR1 is SGHAT and CDR2 is FQNNGV in the germline V gene. CDR3 protein: CASSLGRESYEQYF. CDR3 sequence (DNA): TGTGCCAGCAGCTTAGGACGGGAGTCCTACGAGCAGTACTTC.

The chain employs TRBV15 and TRBJ1-1, with 10 bases identical to TRBD1. Germline-derived CDR1 and CDR2 are LNHNV and YYDKDF (reference sequence). V lost 3 bases to trimming and J lost 5 bases; unmatched junction nucleotides: 9. The CDR3 has 16 amino acids. CDR3 residues: CATSRGGQGSWTEAFF. The CDR3 nucleotides are TGTGCCACCAGCAGGGGGGGACAGGGGTCGTGGACTGAAGCTTTCTTT.

The chain links TRBV5-1 to TRBJ2-1, with a tentative D call TRBD1 (7 bases). The V end lost 0 bases, the J end lost 9 bases, and 16 bases lay between the germline ends. Germline loops: CDR1 SGHRS, CDR2 YFSETQ. The CDR3 spans 15 residues. CDR3 nucleotide sequence: TGCGCCAGCAGCTTGGGACAGGGAGGCTCTGGTGAGCAGTTCTTC. Translated: CASSLGQGGSGEQFF.

This clone was seen a few times. The same CDR3 can be traced to other DNA sequences in this sample. The V gene is TRBV30, the J gene TRBJ1-4; possibly TRBD1 for D (5 bases). CDR1 is GTSNPN, CDR2 SVGIG, per germline (reference sequence). This CDR3 contains 14 residues. V shed 5 bases and J shed 2 bases, with 12 bases lying between them. Written as DNA, the CDR3 is TGTGCCTGGTCTGTGGGGGGGACTAATGAAAAACTGTTTTTT. Its protein is CAWSVGGTNEKLFF.

This clone came up a few times. CDR3 bases: TGTGCCTGGAGGACGGGACAGCCTAACACTGAAGCTTTCTTT. This gives the protein CAWRTGQPNTEAFF. The chain combines TRBV30 with TRBJ1-1; TRBD1 matches 7 bases. V dropped 3 bases and J dropped 2; count of bases not matched to a gene: 6. The CDR3 is 14 amino acids. Germline assignment: CDR1 GTSNPN and CDR2 SVGIG (reference sequence).

The chain couples TRBV4-1 to TRBJ2-7; 8 bases line up with TRBD1. The CDR3 covers 15 residues. CDR1 is MGHRA, CDR2 YSYEKL, per germline. Trimming removed 4 bases from V and 3 bases from J; junction bases left unmatched: 8. The CDR3 region has the DNA TGCGCCAGCAGCCCCCAGGGGGCGGGGATCTACGAGCAGTACTTC. Translation: CASSPQGAGIYEQYF.

This sequence joins TRBV27 and TRBJ2-2; perhaps TRBD1 as D (6 bases). This CDR3 has 14 residues. The V gene's germline CDR1 is MNHEY and CDR2 SMNVEV (reference sequence). Trimming shortened V by 4 bases and J by 6 bases, and 12 bases separated the two germline ends. Here the CDR3 reads CASSSIGGPGELFF. The CDR3 region has the DNA TGTGCCAGCAGTTCGATAGGGGGTCCCGGGGAGCTGTTTTTT.